These 14 T cell receptor beta chains share one sample of origin, sequenced in a study of OX40 agonist ivuxolimab in advanced cancers. This table comes from immunoSEQ multiplex PCR, and its TCRdb copy is limited to in-frame clones, with some not included. The sample yields tens of thousands of clones, 75% to 90% seen once. Specimen: CD4+ or CD8+ T cells sorted from blood, collected in a trial of the OX40 agonist ivuxolimab. The receptors derive from an adult with an advanced solid tumor such as melanoma, head and neck, liver or kidney cancer.

This clone was detected only once. The chain employs TRBV7-9 and TRBJ2-2; D gene ambiguous. This CDR3 has 15 amino acids. The ends were cut back, 4 bases at V and 3 bases at J, with 12 bases in the middle. From germline, CDR1 is SEHNR and CDR2 FQNEAQ (reference sequence). The CDR3 nucleotides are TGTGCCAGCAGCTCTGGGTCTGTTTACACCGGGGAGCTGTTTTTT. Its translation is CASSSGSVYTGELFF. Combining the CDR3 with reference TRBV7-9 and TRBJ2-2 gives the whole variable domain DTGVSQNPRHKITKRGQNVTFRCDPISEHNRLYWYRQTLGQGPEFLTYFQNEAQLEKSRLLSDRFSAERPKGSFSTLEIQRTEQGDSAMYLCASSSGSVYTGELFFGEGSRLTVL.

The J gene is TRBJ2-1, the V gene TRBV9, with D uncertain. The germline gives CDR1 SGDLS, CDR2 YYNGEE. CDR3 length: 13 amino acids. The V end lost 4 bases, the J end lost 7 bases, and 12 bases lay between the germline ends. In nucleotides, the CDR3 is TGTGCCAGCAGCCCCCAATTGAAGAATGAGCAGTTCTTC. Translated, it gives CASSPQLKNEQFF. Supplemented by reference TRBV9 and TRBJ2-1, the full variable domain reads DSGVTQTPKHLITATGQRVTLRCSPRSGDLSVYWYQQSLDQGLQFLIQYYNGEERAKGNILERFSAQQFPDLHSELNLSSLELGDSALYFCASSPQLKNEQFFGPGTRLTVL.

The CDR3 reads CASSSDRGGYTF. The CDR3 bases are TGCGCCAGCAGCTCTGACAGGGGCGGCTACACCTTC. The chain carries TRBV5-1 and TRBJ1-2; 8 bases fit TRBD1. This CDR3 is 12 amino acids long. CDR1 is SGHRS, CDR2 YFSETQ, per germline. The trim removed 3 bases at V and 8 bases at J, leaving 3 bases unmatched. Full variable domain (outside the CDR3, taken from reference TRBV5-1 and TRBJ1-2): KAGVTQTPRYLIKTRGQQVTLSCSPISGHRSVSWYQQTPGQGLQFLFEYFSETQRNKGNFPGRFSGRQFSNSRSEMNVSTLELGDSALYLCASSSDRGGYTFGSGTRLTVV.

J is TRBJ2-7 and V is TRBV10-2; D unresolved. V shed 10 bases and J shed 5 bases, with 9 bases lying between them. The CDR3 length is 10 residues. In germline, CDR1 is WSHSY, CDR2 SAAADI. CDR3 protein: CATRDNEQYF. The CDR3 nucleotides read TGCGCCACCAGAGATAACGAGCAGTACTTC.

J is TRBJ2-2 and V is TRBV7-2, with D maybe TRBD1 (6 bases). Trimming pared 2 bases from V and 3 bases from J, leaving 7 bases between. Germline lookup yields CDR1 SGHTA and CDR2 FQGNSA. This CDR3 is built from 14 residues. CDR3 coding DNA: TGTGCCAGCAGCTTACAGGGGTACACCGGGGAGCTGTTTTTT. Protein product: CASSLQGYTGELFF.

CDR3 bases: TGTGCCAGCAGCCGCGCCGGGACAGCTACTAATGAAAAACTGTTTTTT. Translating it yields CASSRAGTATNEKLFF. The V and J genes are TRBV14 and TRBJ1-4; TRBD1 agrees at 7 bases. The CDR3 covers 16 residues. With V trimmed by 4 bases and J by 2 bases, 7 bases remained unmatched. CDR1 SGHDN and CDR2 FVKESK come from the germline V gene.

The genes are TRBV4-2 and TRBJ1-2; 7 nucleotides match TRBD1. J lost 7 bases, V lost 3 bases, and 8 bases had no gene match. Germline CDR1 and CDR2: LGHNA and YNFKEQ. The CDR3 is 14 residues long. CDR3 sequence reads: CASSHPDREAGYTF. CDR3 nucleotides: TGTGCCAGCAGCCACCCCGACAGGGAGGCTGGCTACACCTTC.

The chain carries TRBV6-1 and TRBJ1-6; 10 bases match TRBD1. CDR1 MNHNS and CDR2 SASEGT come from the germline V gene. The trim removed 6 bases at V and 8 bases at J, leaving 7 bases unmatched. The CDR3 loop spans 15 amino acids. CDR3 nucleotides: TGTGCCAGCAGGGTCAGGACAGGGGGGGATTCACCCCTCCACTTT. It specifies CASRVRTGGDSPLHF.

V is TRBV28 and J is TRBJ2-5; D is possibly TRBD1 (5 bases). The germline V gene encodes CDR1 MDHEN and CDR2 SYDVKM. The CDR3 runs to 14 residues. The germline V and J ends were trimmed by 9 bases and 4 bases, with 18 bases remaining between them. CDR3 in DNA: TGTGCCAGTCGGTCGCCAGGGCAAGGAGAGACCCAGTACTTC. It specifies CASRSPGQGETQYF.

The chain links TRBV5-4 to TRBJ1-6; no reliable D call. CDR1 is SGHNT and CDR2 is YYREEE in the germline V gene (reference sequence). V lost 5 bases to trimming and J lost 7 bases, with 13 bases between them. The CDR3 extends over 14 amino acids. CDR3 residues: CASREGARNSPLHF. The CDR3 DNA sequence: TGTGCCAGCAGGGAGGGCGCGAGGAATTCACCCCTCCACTTT.

The CDR3 DNA reads TGTGCCATCAGCGCACAAGACCTGGCTGGAAACACCATATATTTT. Translating gives CAISAQDLAGNTIYF. The chain carries TRBV10-3 and TRBJ1-3; D remains ambiguous. Trimming removed 6 bases at V and 2 bases at J, with 14 bases between. This CDR3 spans 15 amino acids. Germline-derived CDR1 and CDR2 are ENHRY and SYGVKD.

The V and J genes are TRBV5-1 and TRBJ1-6; 10 nucleotides line up with TRBD1. The CDR3 extends over 14 amino acids. Germline-derived CDR1 and CDR2 are SGHRS and YFSETQ. V lost 4 bases to trimming and J lost 8 bases; unmatched junction nucleotides: 3. CDR3 sequence reads: CASSRQGADSPLHF. CDR3 nucleotide sequence: TGCGCCAGCAGCCGACAGGGGGCAGATTCACCCCTCCACTTT. The whole variable domain, filled in from reference TRBV5-1 and TRBJ1-6, reads KAGVTQTPRYLIKTRGQQVTLSCSPISGHRSVSWYQQTPGQGLQFLFEYFSETQRNKGNFPGRFSGRQFSNSRSEMNVSTLELGDSALYLCASSRQGADSPLHFGNGTRLTVT.

The rearrangement joins TRBV18 to TRBJ1-5; D perhaps matches TRBD1 (5 bases). CDR3 length equals 15 residues. Germline CDR1 is KGHSH and CDR2 is LQKENI. V shed 3 bases and J shed 1 base, with 10 bases lying between them. DNA for the CDR3: TGTGCCAGCTCACCGACAGACAGCAGCAATCAGCCCCAGCATTTT. Protein product: CASSPTDSSNQPQHF.

Worth noting for this clone: The same CDR3 can be traced to other DNA sequences in this sample. The chain employs TRBV5-4 and TRBJ2-5; either TRBD1 or TRBD2 may supply D (5 bases each). The CDR3 contains 14 residues. Germline values: CDR1 SGHNT, CDR2 YYREEE (reference sequence). Trimming took 0 bases from V and 1 from J, leaving 7 bases between them. The CDR3 nucleotides read TGTGCCAGCAGCTTGGCGGGGACCCAAGAGACCCAGTACTTC. This codes for CASSLAGTQETQYF.